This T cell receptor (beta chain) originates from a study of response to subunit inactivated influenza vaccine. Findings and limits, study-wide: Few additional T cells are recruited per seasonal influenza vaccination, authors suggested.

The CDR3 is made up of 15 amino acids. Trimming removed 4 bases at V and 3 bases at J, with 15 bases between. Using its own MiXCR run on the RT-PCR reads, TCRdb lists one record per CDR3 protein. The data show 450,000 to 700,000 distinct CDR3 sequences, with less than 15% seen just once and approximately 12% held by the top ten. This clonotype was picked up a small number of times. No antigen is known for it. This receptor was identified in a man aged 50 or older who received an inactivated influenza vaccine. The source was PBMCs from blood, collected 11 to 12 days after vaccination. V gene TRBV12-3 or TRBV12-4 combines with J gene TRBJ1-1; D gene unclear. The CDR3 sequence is CASSSLRGRYTEAFF. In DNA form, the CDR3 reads TGTGCCAGCAGTTCCCTCCGAGGACGGTACACTGAAGCTTTCTTT.